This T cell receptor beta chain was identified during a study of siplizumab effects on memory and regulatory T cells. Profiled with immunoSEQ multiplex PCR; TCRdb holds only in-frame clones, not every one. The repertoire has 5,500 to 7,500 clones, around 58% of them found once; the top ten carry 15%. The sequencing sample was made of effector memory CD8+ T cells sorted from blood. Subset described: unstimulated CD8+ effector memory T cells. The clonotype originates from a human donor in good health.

The CDR3 protein is CASSLSQSSYNSPLHF. The CDR3 bases are TGTGCCAGCAGCTTATCACAGAGCTCCTATAATTCACCCCTCCACTTT. This rearrangement joins TRBV11-1 to TRBJ1-6; D not resolved. Looked up from germline, CDR1 is SGHAT and CDR2 is FQDESV (reference sequence). V was shortened by 2 bases and J by 0 bases, with 8 bases between the two germline ends. This CDR3 region has 16 residues.